This passage covers 8 T cell receptor beta chains from one sample sequenced in a study of cytomegalovirus exposure and HLA in healthy donors. The PCR ran on 60 Vbeta and 13 Jbeta primers. Here immunoSEQ multiplex PCR was the method, and the copy in TCRdb shows in-frame clones only, minus some. Here the sample spans 100,000 or so clones, about 76% being singletons. Material: PBMCs. These receptor sequences come from a woman aged 40 to 50 in good health and CMV-seronegative.

Note on this clone: The sample contains more than one DNA sequence encoding this CDR3. J is TRBJ1-5 and V is TRBV7-8, with TRBD1 matching over 7 bases. V lost 1 base to trimming and J lost 4 bases; unmatched junction nucleotides: 4. CDR3 length: 15 residues. Germline values: CDR1 SGHVS, CDR2 FQNEAQ. CDR3 bases: TGTGCCAGCAGCTTAGGGGACAGTTTAAATCAGCCCCAGCATTTT. This translates into CASSLGDSLNQPQHF.

The gene calls are TRBV19 and TRBJ1-5; D might be TRBD1 (6 bases). The V end was cut by 4 bases, the J end by 0 bases, with 16 bases between. This CDR3 comprises 17 residues. Germline V gene data show CDR1 as LNHDA and CDR2 as SQIVND (reference sequence). CDR3 coding DNA: TGTGCCAGTAGTAAAAAAGGGACGGGACATAGCAATCAGCCCCAGCATTTT. This codes for CASSKKGTGHSNQPQHF. Complete variable domain (other parts from reference TRBV19 and TRBJ1-5): DGGITQSPKYLFRKEGQNVTLSCEQNLNHDAMYWYRQDPGQGLRLIYYSQIVNDFQKGDIAEGYSVSREKKESFPLTVTSAQKNPTAFYLCASSKKGTGHSNQPQHFGDGTRLSIL.

The rearrangement joins TRBV6-5 to TRBJ1-6; the D is unclear. The germline V gene has CDR1 MNHEY and CDR2 SVGAGI. This CDR3 is built from 14 residues. The V end was cut by 7 bases, the J end by 9 bases, with 16 bases between. The chain's CDR3 is CASNTRTGGSPLHF. CDR3 DNA: TGTGCCAGCAACACGAGGACTGGTGGTTCACCCCTCCACTTT.

The V and J genes are TRBV10-2 and TRBJ1-1; 7 bases match TRBD1. The CDR3 is 16 residues long. The germline V gene has CDR1 WSHSY and CDR2 SAAADI. V dropped 3 bases and J dropped 1; count of bases not matched to a gene: 8. The CDR3: CASSERPGQRNTEAFF. CDR3 in DNA: TGCGCCAGCAGTGAACGACCGGGACAGAGGAACACTGAAGCTTTCTTT.

V and J are TRBV18 and TRBJ1-2, with D unclear. This CDR3 region has 16 residues. The V and J ends lost 1 base and 3 bases respectively, with 15 bases between them. The germline V gene encodes CDR1 KGHSH and CDR2 LQKENI. DNA for the CDR3: TGTGCCAGCTCACCACAGTTTGGCCAGGTCGACTATGGCTACACCTTC. It is translated as CASSPQFGQVDYGYTF.

The chain is built from TRBV6-1 and TRBJ1-2; perhaps TRBD1 as D (6 bases). V was trimmed by 6 bases and J by 3 bases, leaving 11 bases between them. The germline V gene encodes CDR1 MNHNS and CDR2 SASEGT. The CDR3 runs to 13 residues. The CDR3 is CASRSGTYYGYTF. CDR3 DNA sequence: TGTGCCAGCAGATCCGGGACATACTATGGCTACACCTTC.

This chain joins TRBV2 and TRBJ1-6, with a tentative D call TRBD1 (5 bases). There are 16 residues in the CDR3. V dropped 0 bases and J dropped 0 bases, with 6 bases sitting between them. Germline V gives CDR1 SNHLY, CDR2 FYNNEI. The CDR3, as DNA: TGTGCCAGCAGTGAAGCGCAGGGCTCCTATAATTCACCCCTCCACTTT. Encoded protein: CASSEAQGSYNSPLHF.

CDR3 in DNA: TGTGCCAGCAGCGTAGGACAGGGGAACGAGCAGTACTTC. This sequence encodes CASSVGQGNEQYF. J is TRBJ2-7 and V is TRBV9; 8 bases map to TRBD1. The V gene end was trimmed by 0 bases and the J gene end by 5 bases; junction bases not matched to a gene: 1. The CDR3 runs 13 residues. Germline assignment: CDR1 SGDLS and CDR2 YYNGEE.